A selection of T cell receptor beta chains follows, all from one sample in a study of monozygotic twins with inflammatory bowel disease. From the 5' RACE reads, TCRdb lists one entry per CDR3 protein and no DNA. The sample data list approximately 150,000 distinct CDR3 sequences. Sequences were obtained from blood. The receptor source for this set is a human donor with ulcerative colitis or Crohn's disease, or a healthy co-twin of an affected twin (not recorded which). CDR3s include the opening cysteine and the closing phenylalanine or tryptophan. Size tells how often a clone was seen (once, few, many) or the class of an expanded clone, and some rows leave it out.

j_call,v_call,clone_size,cdr3_aa
TRBJ2-7,TRBV29-1,NA,CSVGRFDEQYF
TRBJ2-5,TRBV24-1,NA,CATRQGETQYF
TRBJ2-7,TRBV11-1,NA,CASSLQNGYEQYF
TRBJ2-7,TRBV4-2,NA,CASSQGTGGGSYEQYF
TRBJ2-1,TRBV6-1,NA,CASRGRAENEQFF
TRBJ2-3,TRBV20-1,NA,CSARDTGAGRAPDTQYF
TRBJ2-5,TRBV2,NA,CASSEGQGGVGRETQYF
TRBJ1-2,TRBV15,NA,CATSRDPAGGDGYTF
TRBJ2-7,TRBV28,medium-sized,CASSFSGATSYEQYF
TRBJ2-5,TRBV7-8,NA,CASRIPVQETQYF
TRBJ2-5,TRBV10-3,NA,CAIREGHQETQYF
TRBJ1-5,TRBV6-5,NA,CASSRDRIQPQHF
TRBJ1-1,TRBV6-6,NA,CASSYGTGRAFF
TRBJ2-4,TRBV7-2,NA,CASSLRAATGAKNIQYF
TRBJ2-7,TRBV5-6,NA,CASSFGFGTYEQYF
TRBJ1-1,TRBV7-3,NA,CASSLTGDRVEAFF
TRBJ2-1,TRBV3-1,NA,CASSQVAEESGAVF
TRBJ1-2,TRBV12-3/TRBV12-4,NA,CASSLETGYGYTF
TRBJ2-1,TRBV4-1,NA,CASSGRDFNNNEQFF
TRBJ2-1,TRBV11-2,NA,CASSLGPSGRASYNEQFF
TRBJ1-2,TRBV12-3/TRBV12-4,NA,CASRGPGLGGYTF
TRBJ1-2,TRBV12-3/TRBV12-4,NA,CASLDRASNYGYTF
TRBJ2-7,TRBV20-1,NA,CSARGFGRRVYYEQYF
TRBJ1-2,TRBV9,NA,CASSRQGGFYGYTF
TRBJ1-5,TRBV19,NA,CASSIGQGIGQPQHF
TRBJ2-2,TRBV6-1,NA,CASRAWDRLLTGELFF
TRBJ2-1,TRBV7-3,NA,CASSITGGATYNEQFF
TRBJ2-5,TRBV24-1,NA,CATSAGTGGLETQYF
TRBJ2-1,TRBV7-9,NA,CASSLVRTSGDEQFF
TRBJ2-2,TRBV20-1,NA,CSARDPGQSGELFF